This TCR beta chain was found in a study of Graves' ophthalmopathy and Graves' hyperthyroidism. Study-level points and caveats: In blood, most expanded thyroid clonotypes above 0.001 frequency were also detected.

As the template, RNA transcripts were used to amplify TCR beta CDR3 regions. HTBI primers primed a first-round RT-PCR, and a second-round multiplex PCR followed. MiXCR, run by TCRdb on the multiplex PCR reads, gives a single entry per CDR3 protein. The table has approximately 500,000 distinct CDR3 sequences, roughly an eighth seen once; the top ten hold 8% to 10%. V lost 2 bases and J lost 5, with 13 bases in between. Germline values: CDR1 MNHEY, CDR2 SVGAGI. This CDR3 is built from 14 residues. This clonotype was picked up many times. Its antigen is as yet unknown. The source material was blood. The receptor was derived from a woman in her thirties with Graves' ophthalmopathy. This sequence joins TRBV6-5 and TRBJ2-7; D might be TRBD1 or TRBD2, each matching 5 bases. CDR3 in amino acids: CASSYTQGGHEQYF. In nucleotides, the CDR3 is TGTGCCAGCAGTTACACGCAGGGCGGGCACGAGCAGTACTTC.